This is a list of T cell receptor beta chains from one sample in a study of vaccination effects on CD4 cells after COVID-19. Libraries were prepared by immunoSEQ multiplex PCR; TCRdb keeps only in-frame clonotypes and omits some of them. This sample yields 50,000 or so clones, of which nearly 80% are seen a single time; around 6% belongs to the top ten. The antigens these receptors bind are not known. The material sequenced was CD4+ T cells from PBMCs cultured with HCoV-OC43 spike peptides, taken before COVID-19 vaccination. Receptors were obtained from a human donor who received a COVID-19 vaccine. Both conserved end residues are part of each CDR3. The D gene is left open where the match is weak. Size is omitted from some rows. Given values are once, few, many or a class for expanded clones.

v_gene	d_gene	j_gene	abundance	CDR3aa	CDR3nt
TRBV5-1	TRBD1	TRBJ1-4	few	CASSLRGQGLEKLFF	TGCGCCAGCAGCCTCCGGGGACAGGGGCTAGAAAAACTGTTTTTT
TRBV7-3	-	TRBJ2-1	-	CASSFGGYNEQFF	TGTGCCAGCAGCTTTGGCGGGTACAATGAGCAGTTCTTC
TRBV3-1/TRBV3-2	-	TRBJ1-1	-	CASSTTGAEAFF	TGTGCCAGCTCCACCACAGGAGCTGAAGCTTTCTTT
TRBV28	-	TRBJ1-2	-	CASSFVGKNYGYTF	TGTGCCAGCAGTTTTGTGGGGAAGAACTATGGCTACACCTTC
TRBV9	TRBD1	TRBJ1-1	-	CASSVVLRAGGWQNTEAFF	TGTGCCAGCAGCGTAGTCTTACGGGCAGGGGGATGGCAAAACACTGAAGCTTTCTTT
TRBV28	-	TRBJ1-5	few	CASSLRDGPMGNQPQHF	TGTGCCAGCAGCCTACGGGACGGACCCATGGGCAATCAGCCCCAGCATTTT
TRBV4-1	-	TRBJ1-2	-	CASSQLTANYGYTF	TGCGCCAGCAGCCAACTGACAGCTAACTATGGCTACACCTTC
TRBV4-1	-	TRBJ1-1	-	CASSHPRDPEAFF	TGCGCCAGCAGCCATCCCAGAGACCCTGAAGCTTTCTTT
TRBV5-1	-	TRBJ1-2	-	CASSLDPGNYGYTF	TGCGCCAGCAGCTTGGACCCAGGGAACTATGGCTACACCTTC
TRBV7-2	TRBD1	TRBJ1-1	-	CASSPGQGEAFF	TGTGCCAGCAGCCCCGGACAGGGGGAAGCTTTCTTT
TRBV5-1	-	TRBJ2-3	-	CASSGISQSTDTQYF	TGCGCCAGCAGCGGCATCTCGCAATCGACAGATACGCAGTATTTT
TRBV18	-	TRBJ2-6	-	CASSPIADKTGANVLTF	TGTGCCAGCTCCCCCATCGCTGACAAGACTGGGGCCAACGTCCTGACTTTC
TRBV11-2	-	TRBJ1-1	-	CASSLDLSGRWNTEAFF	TGTGCCAGCAGCTTAGATCTTTCCGGACGGTGGAACACTGAAGCTTTCTTT
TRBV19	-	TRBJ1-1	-	CASSIDAGGIEAFF	TGTGCCAGTAGTATAGATGCGGGGGGAATTGAAGCTTTCTTT
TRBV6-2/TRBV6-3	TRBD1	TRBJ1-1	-	CASSLQGVENTEAFF	TGTGCCAGCAGCCTCCAGGGGGTGGAAAACACTGAAGCTTTCTTT
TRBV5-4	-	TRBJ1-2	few	CASSLGGGSYYGYTF	TGTGCCAGCAGCTTGGGAGGGGGGTCCTATTATGGCTACACCTTC
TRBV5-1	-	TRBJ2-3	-	CASSLTDGTDTQYF	TGCGCCAGCAGCTTGACTGACGGCACAGATACGCAGTATTTT
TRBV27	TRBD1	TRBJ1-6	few	CASSDRQGSPLHF	TGTGCCAGCAGTGACCGACAGGGCTCACCCCTCCACTTT
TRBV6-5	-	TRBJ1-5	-	CASGGGVSNQPQHF	TGTGCCAGCGGGGGAGGAGTGAGCAATCAGCCCCAGCATTTT
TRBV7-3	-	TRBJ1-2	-	CASSLTGSNYGYTF	TGTGCCAGCAGCTTAACAGGAAGTAACTATGGCTACACCTTC
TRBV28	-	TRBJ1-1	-	CASSSPWQVGTEAFF	TGTGCCAGCAGTTCACCCTGGCAGGTTGGGACTGAAGCTTTCTTT
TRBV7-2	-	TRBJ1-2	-	CASSLDGGILNYGYTF	TGTGCCAGCAGCTTAGACGGTGGCATCCTTAACTATGGCTACACCTTC
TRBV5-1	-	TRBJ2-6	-	CASRLHFSGANVLTF	TGCGCCAGCCGGCTCCATTTTTCTGGGGCCAACGTCCTGACTTTC
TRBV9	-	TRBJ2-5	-	CASRPIGGQNETQYF	TGTGCCAGCAGGCCTATCGGGGGCCAAAATGAGACCCAGTACTTC
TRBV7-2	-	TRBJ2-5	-	CASSFGLRQETQYF	TGTGCCAGCAGCTTTGGGTTAAGACAAGAGACCCAGTACTTC
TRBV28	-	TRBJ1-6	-	CASSSRTFPLHF	TGTGCCAGCAGTTCCAGGACTTTTCCCCTCCACTTT